This TCR beta chain was sequenced for a study of identical twins. Study-level results: It was possible that invariant MAIT and iNKT cells partly confounded the zero-insertion analyses. Modelling underestimated the level of out-of-frame TCR alpha sharing observed in monozygotic twins. Beta out-of-frame sequences showed weaker excess sharing between twins.

This clonotype occurred many times. What it binds is not known. Healthy Caucasians supplied all donations. MiXCR, applied by TCRdb to the 5' RACE reads, yields one record per CDR3 protein. Of hundreds of thousands of distinct CDR3 sequences detected, under 9% appear once; the ten largest clones hold 0.8% to 1%. V gave up 0 bases and J gave up 0 bases, with 18 bases separating them. Germline V gene sequence: CDR1 LGHNA, CDR2 YSLEER. The CDR3 loop spans 18 amino acids. The sample also formed part of further work on yellow fever vaccine responses in identical twins.

The chain joins TRBV4-3 to TRBJ2-7; D is unclear. This TCR came from a woman younger than 30 in good health. Material for sequencing was PBMCs. The CDR3 DNA reads as TGCGCCAGCAGCCAAGAGATCTTGCGTCAGAGAGACTCCTACGAGCAGTACTTC. This codes for CASSQEILRQRDSYEQYF.